This is a list of T cell receptor beta chains from one sample in a study of cytomegalovirus exposure and HLA in healthy donors. The assay was immunoSEQ multiplex PCR, and TCRdb's table has in-frame clones only and misses some. The sample lists about 160,000 clones; 80% to 90% were seen once. What was sequenced was PBMCs. These receptors all come from a man younger than 30 in good health and CMV-seropositive. CDR3s include the opening cysteine and the closing phenylalanine or tryptophan. Each record gives: CDR3 length, D gene, J gene, V gene, CDR3 protein, CDR3 DNA. D genes are given only for firm matches.

14 | NA | TRBJ1-1 | TRBV29-1 | CSVPPGQPGTEAFF | TGCAGCGTGCCACCCGGACAGCCAGGAACTGAAGCTTTCTTT
18 | TRBD1 | TRBJ1-4 | TRBV5-6 | CASSLETGGPATNEKLFF | TGTGCCAGCAGCCTTGAGACAGGGGGCCCCGCAACTAATGAAAAACTGTTTTTT
12 | TRBD1 | TRBJ2-7 | TRBV7-2 | CASSQDRGEQYF | TGTGCCAGCAGCCAAGACAGGGGCGAGCAGTACTTC
15 | NA | TRBJ1-2 | TRBV7-8 | CASSPKVGEVRGYTF | TGTGCCAGCAGCCCCAAGGTCGGGGAAGTTCGTGGCTACACCTTC
16 | TRBD2 | TRBJ2-3 | TRBV9 | CASSTRLAGGTDTQYF | TGTGCCAGCAGCACCCGACTAGCGGGGGGCACAGATACGCAGTATTTT
12 | NA | TRBJ2-7 | TRBV7-2 | CASSFPAGEQYF | TGTGCCAGCAGCTTCCCAGCGGGCGAGCAGTACTTC
15 | TRBD2 | TRBJ2-5 | TRBV6-5 | CASSYLGLAVETQYF | TGTGCCAGCAGTTACTTGGGACTAGCGGTGGAGACCCAGTACTTC
11 | NA | TRBJ1-4 | TRBV5-6 | CASSLGAQLFF | TGTGCCAGCAGCTTGGGCGCGCAACTGTTTTTT
15 | NA | TRBJ1-2 | TRBV7-8 | CASSPLGGPAYGYTF | TGTGCCAGCAGCCCCCTCGGCGGCCCGGCGTATGGCTACACCTTC
15 | NA | TRBJ2-7 | TRBV6-5 | CASSYLAGSSNEQYF | TGTGCCAGCAGTTACCTCGCGGGGTCTTCCAACGAGCAGTACTTC